These T cell receptor beta chains were read from a single sample in a study of CD4 T cells in relation to SARS-CoV-2 and coronaviruses. Sequencing was performed with immunoSEQ multiplex PCR; in TCRdb, only in-frame clones are kept and a portion is missing. The sample lists about 28,000 clones; approximately 80% were seen once. For these TCRs, the target antigens are not known. The sequenced sample was CD4+ T cells from PBMCs, cultured in vitro. These TCRs come from a human donor in good health. CDR3s include the opening cysteine and the closing phenylalanine or tryptophan. D genes are given only for firm matches. Size is omitted from some rows. Given values are once, few, many or a class for expanded clones.

clone_size: -; v_call: TRBV7-3; j_call: TRBJ2-7; d_call: TRBD2; cdr3_nt: TGTGCCAGCAGCTTAAAGGGACTAGGGGGAGAAGAGCAGTACTTC; cdr3_aa: CASSLKGLGGEEQYF
clone_size: -; v_call: TRBV14; j_call: TRBJ2-1; d_call: -; cdr3_nt: TGTGCCAGCAGCCAAGATCTGGGGAGTAGCGAGCAGTTCTTC; cdr3_aa: CASSQDLGSSEQFF
clone_size: -; v_call: TRBV4-1; j_call: TRBJ2-3; d_call: -; cdr3_nt: TGCGCCAGCAGCCAAGTCCAACGGGATACGCAGTATTTT; cdr3_aa: CASSQVQRDTQYF
clone_size: few; v_call: TRBV6-5; j_call: TRBJ2-7; d_call: TRBD1; cdr3_nt: TGTGCCAGCAGGCAAGACAGGGAGATGTACGAGCAGTACTTC; cdr3_aa: CASRQDREMYEQYF
clone_size: -; v_call: TRBV6-5; j_call: TRBJ1-1; d_call: -; cdr3_nt: TGTGCCAGCGGAGGCCGGGACGAGCACGCTTCCAAAGCTTTCTTT; cdr3_aa: CASGGRDEHASKAFF
clone_size: -; v_call: TRBV12-3/TRBV12-4; j_call: TRBJ1-1; d_call: -; cdr3_nt: TGTGCCAGCAGTTTGGTACGGGGGACTGAAGCTTTCTTT; cdr3_aa: CASSLVRGTEAFF
clone_size: -; v_call: TRBV11-2; j_call: TRBJ1-3; d_call: TRBD1; cdr3_nt: TGTGCCAGCGCCGACCCCCCGGGACAGGGCTACGGAAACACCATATATTTT; cdr3_aa: CASADPPGQGYGNTIYF
clone_size: -; v_call: TRBV7-2; j_call: TRBJ1-4; d_call: TRBD1; cdr3_nt: TGTGCCAGCAGCTTAGCGCGGACAGGGACTGCAACTAATGAAAAACTGTTTTTT; cdr3_aa: CASSLARTGTATNEKLFF
clone_size: -; v_call: TRBV19; j_call: TRBJ2-1; d_call: TRBD2; cdr3_nt: TGTGCCAGTAGTCCCTCGGGACTAGCGGGGGGCGGGGGAAATGAGCAGTTCTTC; cdr3_aa: CASSPSGLAGGGGNEQFF
clone_size: few; v_call: TRBV3-1/TRBV3-2; j_call: TRBJ2-7; d_call: -; cdr3_nt: TGTGCCAGCACCCCAGGATCTTTCAGCTCCTACGAGCAGTACTTC; cdr3_aa: CASTPGSFSSYEQYF
clone_size: -; v_call: TRBV2; j_call: TRBJ1-1; d_call: TRBD1; cdr3_nt: TGTGCCAGCGCGAGGGGACAGGGGGCCAGGCAAGCTTTCTTT; cdr3_aa: CASARGQGARQAFF
clone_size: once; v_call: TRBV5-1; j_call: TRBJ2-3; d_call: -; cdr3_nt: TGCGCCAGCAGCTTGGACAACACAGATACGCAGTATTTT; cdr3_aa: CASSLDNTDTQYF
clone_size: -; v_call: TRBV6-5; j_call: TRBJ1-2; d_call: TRBD1; cdr3_nt: TGTGCCAGCAGTTCCCCCTGGGACAGAAACTATGGCTACACCTTC; cdr3_aa: CASSSPWDRNYGYTF
clone_size: -; v_call: TRBV28; j_call: TRBJ1-1; d_call: -; cdr3_nt: TGTGCCAGCAGTTTAGGGTTTGAAGCTTTCTTT; cdr3_aa: CASSLGFEAFF